A selection of T cell receptor beta chains follows, all from one sample in a study of CD8 T cells in ankylosing spondylitis. TCRdb reprocessed the 5' RACE reads via MiXCR and lists one record per CDR3 protein. The sample comprises roughly 86,000 distinct CDR3 sequences, 8.8% of which are singletons, and approximately 4.8% rests with the top ten. Specimen: blood, either unsorted or a sorted T cell fraction (not recorded which). These receptors were taken from a male donor with ankylosing spondylitis or in good health (not recorded which). Each CDR3 is given with its conserved first and last residue. Fields, in order: CDR3 length, clone size, D gene, J gene, V gene, CDR3 DNA, CDR3 protein. A D gene is named only where the DNA matches it firmly. The size entry is marked missing in some rows and otherwise reads once, few, many or a size class.

16	NA	NA	TRBJ2-6	TRBV6-1	TGTGCCAGCAGACAGCAAGGAGGCTCTGGGGCCAACGTCCTGACTTTC	CASRQQGGSGANVLTF
17	many	TRBD1	TRBJ1-2	TRBV4-2	TGTGCCAGCAGCCAAGATCTGGGCAGGGGGTCGTACTATGGCTACACCTTC	CASSQDLGRGSYYGYTF
15	many	NA	TRBJ2-1	TRBV5-1	TGCGCCAGCAGCTTTAACGGGGACACTATTAATGAGCAGTTCTTC	CASSFNGDTINEQFF
15	many	TRBD2	TRBJ2-1	TRBV9	TGTGCCAGCAGCGGCGCGGGGGGAGCGTACAATGAGCAGTTCTTC	CASSGAGGAYNEQFF
17	many	NA	TRBJ2-6	TRBV6-2/TRBV6-3	TGTGCCAGCAGTTATTTTGGGGACATCTCTGGGGCCAACGTCCTGACTTTC	CASSYFGDISGANVLTF
17	many	NA	TRBJ2-4	TRBV20-1	TGCAGTGCTAGTACCTCCCAGGACACGATAGCCAAAAACATTCAGTACTTC	CSASTSQDTIAKNIQYF
16	many	TRBD1	TRBJ2-7	TRBV11-3	TGTGCCAGCAGCTTCCCCGGGACAGAGAGCTCCTACGAGCAGTACTTC	CASSFPGTESSYEQYF
17	NA	NA	TRBJ2-1	TRBV2	TGTGCCAGCAGTCCCGAGGGCTTGGAGACAATTTACAATGAGCAGTTCTTC	CASSPEGLETIYNEQFF
17	NA	TRBD2	TRBJ2-7	TRBV7-9	TGTGCCAGCAGCTTCCCTTTAGCGGGGCCCATCTCCTACGAGCAGTACTTC	CASSFPLAGPISYEQYF
13	many	TRBD2	TRBJ2-3	TRBV20-1	TGCAGTGCGAACCTAGCGGGCACAGATACGCAGTATTTT	CSANLAGTDTQYF
16	many	NA	TRBJ2-2	TRBV19	TGTGCCAGTAGTATGAGGCTAGGGACCCCTCCCGGGGAGCTGTTTTTT	CASSMRLGTPPGELFF
16	many	NA	TRBJ1-3	TRBV6-5	TGTGCCAGCAGTTACTCGAGGGCAGGGGCTGGAAACACCATATATTTT	CASSYSRAGAGNTIYF
15	few	TRBD1	TRBJ1-6	TRBV6-5	TGTGCCAGCAGTTCCACCGGGACAGGGAAGATTGCCCTCCACTTT	CASSSTGTGKIALHF
16	few	TRBD2	TRBJ2-3	TRBV4-2	TGTGCCAGCAGCCAAGGACTAGCGGGGGGGCCAGATACGCAGTATTTT	CASSQGLAGGPDTQYF
16	NA	NA	TRBJ2-1	TRBV27	TGTGCCAGCAGTTCATCCGGGACTGAACTGTACAATGAGCAGTTCTTC	CASSSSGTELYNEQFF
14	many	NA	TRBJ1-1	TRBV5-1	TGCGCCAGCACCTGGACAGACCTAAACACTGAAGCTTTCTTT	CASTWTDLNTEAFF
15	NA	NA	TRBJ1-4	TRBV24-1	TGTGCCACCAGTGATTTTTATGGGGGGGACGAAAAACTGTTTTTT	CATSDFYGGDEKLFF
15	many	TRBD1	TRBJ2-2	TRBV27	TGTGCCAGCAGACCCCCGGGACAGCCCACCGGGGAGCTGTTTTTT	CASRPPGQPTGELFF
14	many	NA	TRBJ1-6	TRBV6-5	TGTGCCAGCAGTTACTCGCAACGATCTTCACCCCTCCACTTT	CASSYSQRSSPLHF
15	NA	NA	TRBJ2-6	TRBV5-4	TGTGCCAGCAGCCCTGTGGCATCTGGGGCCAACGTCCTGACTTTC	CASSPVASGANVLTF
13	many	NA	TRBJ2-7	TRBV20-1	TGCAGTGCTAGAGGGAGCGGGCTCTACGAGCAGTACTTC	CSARGSGLYEQYF
14	many	NA	TRBJ2-3	TRBV24-1	TGTGCCGTCACCCCGTCGGGGGTCACAGATACGCAGTATTTT	CAVTPSGVTDTQYF
14	many	NA	TRBJ2-7	TRBV5-1	TGCGCCAGCAGCTTGGCGCAGGGAGACTACGAGCAGTACTTC	CASSLAQGDYEQYF
15	once	TRBD1	TRBJ1-5	TRBV28	TGTGCCAGCAGCAAGGGACAGTGGGGCAATCAGTCCCAGCATTTT	CASSKGQWGNQSQHF
16	many	TRBD1	TRBJ1-2	TRBV6-5	TGTGCCAGCAGCTCCGGGACAGGGGGGTCCTATGCTGGCTACACCTTC	CASSSGTGGSYAGYTF
15	many	TRBD1	TRBJ2-3	TRBV20-1	TGCAGTGCTAGCTGGACAGGGGGATTCACAGATACGCAGTATTTT	CSASWTGGFTDTQYF
14	many	NA	TRBJ1-2	TRBV3-1	TGTGCCAGCAGCCAAGGGACAGTATCATATGGCTACACCTTC	CASSQGTVSYGYTF
14	few	NA	TRBJ2-7	TRBV7-6	TGTGCCAGCATCTCCATTGGACGGACCTACGAGCAGTACTTC	CASISIGRTYEQYF
15	many	NA	TRBJ2-1	TRBV15	TGTGCCACCAGCACTGGCCTGCTCTCCTACAATGAGCAGTTCTTC	CATSTGLLSYNEQFF
15	many	TRBD2	TRBJ2-3	TRBV2	TGTGCCAGCATTTCCATAGCGGGGGTCCGAGATACGCAGTATTTT	CASISIAGVRDTQYF
13	many	TRBD2	TRBJ2-7	TRBV29-1	TGCAGCGCGTTGAGGGGACTAGCGCACGAGCAGTACTTC	CSALRGLAHEQYF
16	few	TRBD1	TRBJ1-2	TRBV27	TGTGCCAGCAGTCCAATAGTCGACAGGGCGAACTATGGCTACACCTTC	CASSPIVDRANYGYTF
14	many	NA	TRBJ1-5	TRBV6-5	TGTGCCAGCAGTTACGGGGGGTTCGGTCAGCCCCAGCATTTT	CASSYGGFGQPQHF
12	many	NA	TRBJ1-1	TRBV29-1	TGCAGCGTTGGACAGTCGAACACTGAAGCTTTCTTT	CSVGQSNTEAFF
15	many	TRBD2	TRBJ2-1	TRBV20-1	TGCAGTGCTATCCGCGGGACTAGCGCTTACAATGAGCAGTTCTTC	CSAIRGTSAYNEQFF
14	many	TRBD2	TRBJ2-5	TRBV12-5	TGTGCTAGTGGTCGGACGGGGGGACAAGAGACCCAGTACTTC	CASGRTGGQETQYF
16	few	TRBD2	TRBJ2-5	TRBV10-3	TGTGCCATCAGCGACGGGGGGGCGCTTGTAAGAGAGACCCAGTACTTC	CAISDGGALVRETQYF
14	many	NA	TRBJ1-4	TRBV18	TGTGCCAGCTCACCGGCGGGGATTAATGAAAAACTGTTTTTT	CASSPAGINEKLFF
14	few	NA	TRBJ1-1	TRBV29-1	TGCAGCGTTGTGGGGGGACTCCGTGGGGCTGAAGCTTTCTTT	CSVVGGLRGAEAFF
15	many	NA	TRBJ2-1	TRBV29-1	TGCAGCGTTGAAGGCCCGCAAGAGGGATACAATGAGCAGTTCTTC	CSVEGPQEGYNEQFF
13	many	NA	TRBJ1-6	TRBV20-1	TGCAGTGCTAGCGGGGACCCTAATTCACCCCTCCACTTT	CSASGDPNSPLHF
12	NA	NA	TRBJ2-1	TRBV6-6	TGTGCCAGCAGTTACCAGGCCGGTGAGCAGTTCTTC	CASSYQAGEQFF
15	NA	NA	TRBJ2-1	TRBV10-2	TGCGCCAGCAGTGAAATCCTTGTGGGGTACAATGAGCAGTTCTTC	CASSEILVGYNEQFF
11	many	NA	TRBJ1-4	TRBV28	TGTGCCAGCAGGGTTAATGAAAAACTGTTTTTT	CASRVNEKLFF
19	few	TRBD2	TRBJ2-2	TRBV27	TGTGCCAGCAGTTTATACGCCCCCTCAGCGGGGGGGCGGACCGGGGAGCTGTTTTTT	CASSLYAPSAGGRTGELFF
14	NA	TRBD1	TRBJ1-4	TRBV7-9	TGTGCCAGCAGCTTAAGCACAGGGGATGAAAAACTGTTTTTT	CASSLSTGDEKLFF
15	NA	NA	TRBJ2-3	TRBV2	TGTGCCAGCAGTGAAGCGCTCAGGGGTACAGATACGCAGTATTTT	CASSEALRGTDTQYF
16	many	TRBD2	TRBJ2-3	TRBV20-1	TGCAGTGCTAGGTGGACTAGCGGGGGGGCCGCAGATACGCAGTATTTT	CSARWTSGGAADTQYF
14	many	NA	TRBJ2-1	TRBV14	TGTGCCAGCAGCCAACTCGGGGAGTACCATGAGCAGTTCTTC	CASSQLGEYHEQFF
15	many	TRBD1	TRBJ1-5	TRBV24-1	TGTGCCACCAGTGATCGGACAGGGGGAGGGCAGCCCCAGCATTTT	CATSDRTGGGQPQHF
15	few	TRBD1	TRBJ2-1	TRBV7-9	TGTGCCAGCAGCGTATACAGGGGTTCGAGTAATGAGCAGTTCTTC	CASSVYRGSSNEQFF
16	many	TRBD1	TRBJ2-7	TRBV20-1	TGCAGTGCTAGAGATCAGGTTACAGGGGGAACCTACGAGCAGTACTTC	CSARDQVTGGTYEQYF
14	many	NA	TRBJ1-5	TRBV12-3/TRBV12-4	TGTGCCAGCAGTCCCAGGAACTATAATCAGCCCCAGCATTTT	CASSPRNYNQPQHF
13	many	NA	TRBJ1-1	TRBV12-3/TRBV12-4	TGTGCCAGCAGTTTATGGGGGTCTGGTGAAGCTTTCTTT	CASSLWGSGEAFF
15	many	TRBD1	TRBJ1-2	TRBV11-3	TGTGCCAGCAGCGCCATCGGGACAGGGATCTATGGCTACACCTTC	CASSAIGTGIYGYTF
14	many	NA	TRBJ2-3	TRBV5-1	TGCGCCAGCAGCTTAGGAAGAAGCACAGATACGCAGTATTTT	CASSLGRSTDTQYF
14	many	TRBD1	TRBJ1-5	TRBV12-3/TRBV12-4	TGTGCCAGCAGACCCACAGGGGGTGGTAATCCCCAGCATTTT	CASRPTGGGNPQHF
15	many	TRBD1	TRBJ2-7	TRBV19	TGTGCCAGTAGACAACGACCCGGGACAGCCTTTGAGCAGTACTTC	CASRQRPGTAFEQYF
15	many	NA	TRBJ2-1	TRBV5-1	TGCGCCAGCAGCTTGGAACCAGGGACCTACAATGAGCAGTTCTTC	CASSLEPGTYNEQFF
17	NA	NA	TRBJ2-2	TRBV29-1	TGCAGCGTTGAAGATCTTCGAGGCCATACGAACACCGGGGAGCTGTTTTTT	CSVEDLRGHTNTGELFF